This TCR beta chain is from a study of T cells expressing NK-cell markers. Study overall: Repertoires of TCR beta were obtained from T cells sorted as CD3+CD56+NKG2C+, CD3+CD56+NKG2C- and CD3+CD56-NKG2C+. In the group of eight sequenced donors, seven were HCMV-seropositive and one was seronegative.

Points from the study as a whole: These same clonotypes (in four donors) also led the CD3+CD56-NKG2C+ fraction.

Of note for this clonotype: What it binds is unknown.

The CDR3 is 11 residues long. The germline V gene encodes CDR1 DFQATT and CDR2 SNEGSKA (reference sequence). 5'RACE template switching built TCR beta cDNA with unique molecular identifiers. Reanalyzing the 5' RACE reads, TCRdb keeps one entry per CDR3 protein, without DNA. The listing contains 200,000 to 300,000 distinct CDR3 sequences. The TCR originated in a man younger than 35 in good health. The sequenced material came from blood T cells: a sorted CD56 or NKG2C T cell subset, CD4+ or CD8+ T cells, or bulk PBMC T cells (not recorded which). The V call is TRBV20-1, the J call TRBJ1-6. CDR3 protein: CSANQDSPLHF.